This is a list of T cell receptor beta chains from one sample in a study of cytomegalovirus exposure and HLA in healthy donors. The data were produced by immunoSEQ multiplex PCR, yet TCRdb's version contains in-frame clones alone and is incomplete. This sample's table has approximately 100,000 clones. Sequencing used PBMCs. The source of these receptors is a man aged 45-60 years in good health and CMV-seronegative. CDR3s include the opening cysteine and the closing phenylalanine or tryptophan. The D gene is left open where the match is weak.

j_call v_call d_call cdr3_nt cdr3_aa
TRBJ1-5 TRBV25-1 TRBD1 TGTGCCAGCAGTGAATCAGGGGGGCCGAATCAGCCCCAGCATTTT CASSESGGPNQPQHF
TRBJ1-1 TRBV7-2 TRBD1 TGTGCCAGCAGCGCGGGACAGGGGAACACTGAAGCTTTCTTT CASSAGQGNTEAFF
TRBJ2-7 TRBV5-4 - TGTGCCAGCAGCTTTGGACTTAGCTCCTACGAGCAGTACTTC CASSFGLSSYEQYF
TRBJ1-6 TRBV30 - TGTGCCTGGTCTTTTTCCAATTCACCCCTCCACTTT CAWSFSNSPLHF
TRBJ2-7 TRBV5-4 TRBD1 TGTGCCAGCAGCTCTCCGGGACAGCCCGTTCCAGGATACTCCTACGAGCAGTACTTC CASSSPGQPVPGYSYEQYF
TRBJ2-1 TRBV2 - TGTGCCAGCAACCGAAACCGAGACAATGAGCAGTTCTTC CASNRNRDNEQFF
TRBJ2-5 TRBV10-3 TRBD2 TGTGCCATCAGTGAGCCGACTAGCAGTCAAGAGACCCAGTACTTC CAISEPTSSQETQYF
TRBJ1-1 TRBV4-3 - TGCGCCAGCAGCCAAGATGTGGGAGGAGGGGACGCTGAAGCTTTCTTT CASSQDVGGGDAEAFF
TRBJ2-7 TRBV30 - TGTGCCTGGAGTCAGGACAGCTACGAGCAGTACTTC CAWSQDSYEQYF
TRBJ2-1 TRBV27 - TGTGCCAGCAGACAGGGAGAGTACAATGAGCAGTTCTTC CASRQGEYNEQFF
TRBJ1-4 TRBV18 - TGTGCCAGCTCACCAACACCTGGGGTGGGAGACGAAAAACTGTTTTTT CASSPTPGVGDEKLFF
TRBJ2-5 TRBV11-2 TRBD1 TGTGCCAGCAGCCGGGACAGGGAAGAGACCCAGTACTTC CASSRDREETQYF
TRBJ2-5 TRBV7-2 TRBD1 TGTGCCAGCAGCGTGGGACAGGGGCAAGAGACCCAGTACTTC CASSVGQGQETQYF
TRBJ2-5 TRBV9 TRBD2 TGTGCCAGCAGCGCCCCCGGGACTAGCGGAAAAGAGACCCAGTACTTC CASSAPGTSGKETQYF
TRBJ2-2 TRBV11-2 - TGTGCCAGCAGCAGAGGTAGCGGTTACACCGGGGAGCTGTTTTTT CASSRGSGYTGELFF
TRBJ2-7 TRBV29-1 TRBD1 TGCAGCGTTGAAGACAGGGGGCCGTCGCAGTACTTC CSVEDRGPSQYF
TRBJ1-2 TRBV5-6 - TGTGCCAGCAGCTTGGCCCTCGGGGCTAACTATGGCTACACCTTC CASSLALGANYGYTF
TRBJ1-5 TRBV30 TRBD1 TGCGCCTGGAGTCCGACAGGGGGCCGGCAGCCCCAGCATTTT CAWSPTGGRQPQHF
TRBJ1-2 TRBV6-1 TRBD1 TGTGCCAGCAGATTGGACAGGGCGAGTGGCTACACCTTC CASRLDRASGYTF
TRBJ2-7 TRBV4-2 - TGTGCCAGCAGCCAAGGGGGCCCCTTGGGCGAGCAGTACTTC CASSQGGPLGEQYF
TRBJ1-3 TRBV5-5 - TGTGCCAGCAGCTTGACAGGGTCTGGAAACACCATATATTTT CASSLTGSGNTIYF
TRBJ1-5 TRBV28 - TGTGCCAGCAGTTTGGGCAGGGAGGGAAGCAATCAGCCCCAGCATTTT CASSLGREGSNQPQHF
TRBJ2-7 TRBV25-1 TRBD1 TGTGCCAGCTATCTCGCCCGGGACAGGACTGGAGGGCAGTACTTC CASYLARDRTGGQYF
TRBJ2-5 TRBV5-1 TRBD1 TGCGCCAGCAGCTTGGTCGGGACAGGGGAAGAGACCCAGTACTTC CASSLVGTGEETQYF
TRBJ2-7 TRBV27 - TGTGCCACCGCTAGAAGGGGTTCATACGAGCAGTACTTC CATARRGSYEQYF
TRBJ2-3 TRBV9 - TGTGCCAGCAGCTCAGGGGCCCCAGATACGCAGTATTTT CASSSGAPDTQYF
TRBJ1-2 TRBV20-1 TRBD1 TGCAGTGCGGACAGGGCTGGCTACACCTTC CSADRAGYTF
TRBJ1-2 TRBV7-2 - TGTGCCAGCACCCCGGAAGGAGGGTACTATGGCTACACCTTC CASTPEGGYYGYTF
TRBJ1-1 TRBV5-6 - TGTGCCAGCAGCTTGGAACGGAGTCGCGGGGCTTTCTTT CASSLERSRGAFF
TRBJ2-7 TRBV7-8 TRBD2 TGTGCCAGCAGTTGGACTAGCGGAAACTACGAGCAGTACTTC CASSWTSGNYEQYF
TRBJ1-6 TRBV7-2 TRBD1 TGTGCCAGCAGCTTAGGCGGACAGGGCACTGGGAATTCACCCCTCCACTTT CASSLGGQGTGNSPLHF
TRBJ2-2 TRBV4-3 - TGCGCCAGCAGCCAAGCCCCCGGCACCGGGGAGCTGTTTTTT CASSQAPGTGELFF
TRBJ2-3 TRBV6-5 - TGTGCCAGCAGTCTGAGCTTCACAGATACGCAGTATTTT CASSLSFTDTQYF
TRBJ2-6 TRBV9 - TGTGCCAGCAGCGTAGACAGAGACTCTGGGGCCAACGTCCTGACTTTC CASSVDRDSGANVLTF